What follows is one TCR beta chain and its context. Here immunoSEQ multiplex PCR was the method, and the copy in TCRdb shows in-frame clones only, minus some. The data contain millions of clones, approximately 92% of them seen just once; the ten biggest clones take up 0.11% to 0.15%. The data are from a study of shared clonotypes between healthy human individuals. Trimming pared 2 bases from V and 3 bases from J, leaving 14 bases between. The germline V gene has CDR1 MNHNS and CDR2 SASEGT. There are 16 residues in the CDR3. The chain combines TRBV6-1 with TRBJ1-3; D ambiguous. Sample: naive CD4+ T cells sorted from blood. Subset in this sample: CD45RA+ positively selected. The sequence was collected from a man aged 18 to 29 in good health. CDR3 loop: CASSETRPGFGNTIYF. The CDR3 bases are TGTGCCAGCAGTGAAACACGGCCGGGGTTTGGAAACACCATATATTTT.